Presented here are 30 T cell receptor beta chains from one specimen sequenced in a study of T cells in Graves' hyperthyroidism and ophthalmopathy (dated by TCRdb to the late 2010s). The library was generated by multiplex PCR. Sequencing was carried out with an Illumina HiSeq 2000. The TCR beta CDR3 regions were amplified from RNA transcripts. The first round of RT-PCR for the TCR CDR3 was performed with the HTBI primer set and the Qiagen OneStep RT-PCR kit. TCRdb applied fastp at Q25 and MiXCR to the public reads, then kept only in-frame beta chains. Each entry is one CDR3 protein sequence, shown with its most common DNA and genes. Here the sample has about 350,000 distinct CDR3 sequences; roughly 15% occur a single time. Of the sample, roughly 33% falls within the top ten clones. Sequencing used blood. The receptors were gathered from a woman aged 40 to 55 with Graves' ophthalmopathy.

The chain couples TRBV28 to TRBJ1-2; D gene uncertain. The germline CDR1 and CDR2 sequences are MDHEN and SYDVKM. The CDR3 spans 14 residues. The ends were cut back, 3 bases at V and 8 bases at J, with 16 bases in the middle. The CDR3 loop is CASSFRLPTGGYTF. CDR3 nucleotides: TGTGCCAGCAGTTTCCGGCTACCCACGGGCGGCTACACCTTC.

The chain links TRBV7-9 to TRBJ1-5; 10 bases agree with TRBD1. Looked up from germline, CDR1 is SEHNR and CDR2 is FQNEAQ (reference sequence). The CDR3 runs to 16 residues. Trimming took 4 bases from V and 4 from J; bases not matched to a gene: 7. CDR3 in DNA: TGTGCCAGCAGCTCAGGGGGGGACAGGGGAAATCAGCCCCAGCATTTT. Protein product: CASSSGGDRGNQPQHF.

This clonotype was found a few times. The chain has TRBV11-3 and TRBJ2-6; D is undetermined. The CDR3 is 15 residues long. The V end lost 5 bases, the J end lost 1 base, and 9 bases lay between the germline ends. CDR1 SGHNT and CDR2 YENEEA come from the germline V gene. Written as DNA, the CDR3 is TGTGCCAGCAGCATAGGGTTTTCTGGGGCCAACGTCCTGACTTTC. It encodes CASSIGFSGANVLTF.

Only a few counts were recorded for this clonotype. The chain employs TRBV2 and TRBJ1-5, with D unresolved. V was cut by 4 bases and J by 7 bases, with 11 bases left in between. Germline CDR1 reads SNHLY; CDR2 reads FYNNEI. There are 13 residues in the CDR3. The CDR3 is CASSAEGRQPQHF. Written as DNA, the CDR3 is TGTGCCAGCAGTGCCGAGGGAAGGCAGCCCCAGCATTTT.

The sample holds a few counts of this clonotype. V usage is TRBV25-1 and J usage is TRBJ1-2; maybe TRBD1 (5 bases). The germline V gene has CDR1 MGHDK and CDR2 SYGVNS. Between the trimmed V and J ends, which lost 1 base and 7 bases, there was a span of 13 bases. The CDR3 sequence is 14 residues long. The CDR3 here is CASSELGTSSGYTF. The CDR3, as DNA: TGTGCCAGCAGTGAATTAGGGACCAGCTCTGGCTACACCTTC.

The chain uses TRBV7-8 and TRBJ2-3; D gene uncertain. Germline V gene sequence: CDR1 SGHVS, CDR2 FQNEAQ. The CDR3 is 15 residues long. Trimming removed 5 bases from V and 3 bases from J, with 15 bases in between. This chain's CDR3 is CASSPRRAQTDTQYF. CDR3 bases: TGTGCCAGCAGCCCACGTCGAGCTCAGACAGATACGCAGTATTTT.

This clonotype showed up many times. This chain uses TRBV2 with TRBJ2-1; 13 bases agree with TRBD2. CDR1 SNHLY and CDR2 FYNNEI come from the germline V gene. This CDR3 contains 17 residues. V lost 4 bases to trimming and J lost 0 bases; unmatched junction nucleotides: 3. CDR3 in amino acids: CASSGGLAGSSYNEQFF. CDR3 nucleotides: TGTGCCAGCAGTGGGGGACTAGCGGGGAGCTCCTACAATGAGCAGTTCTTC.

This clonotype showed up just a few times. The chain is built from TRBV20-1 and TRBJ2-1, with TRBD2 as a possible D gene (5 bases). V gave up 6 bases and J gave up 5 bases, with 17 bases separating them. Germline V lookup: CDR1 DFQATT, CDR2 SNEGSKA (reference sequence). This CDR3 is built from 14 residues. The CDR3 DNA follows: TGCAGTGCAAAGGACTTCCGAATAGACAATGAGCAGTTCTTC. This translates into CSAKDFRIDNEQFF.

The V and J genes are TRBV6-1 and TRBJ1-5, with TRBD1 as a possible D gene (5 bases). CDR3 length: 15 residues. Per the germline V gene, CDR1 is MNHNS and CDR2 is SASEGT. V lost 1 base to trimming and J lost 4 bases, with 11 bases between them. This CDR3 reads CASSEEPGRNQPQHF. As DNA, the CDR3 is TGTGCCAGCAGTGAAGAACCAGGGAGGAATCAGCCCCAGCATTTT.

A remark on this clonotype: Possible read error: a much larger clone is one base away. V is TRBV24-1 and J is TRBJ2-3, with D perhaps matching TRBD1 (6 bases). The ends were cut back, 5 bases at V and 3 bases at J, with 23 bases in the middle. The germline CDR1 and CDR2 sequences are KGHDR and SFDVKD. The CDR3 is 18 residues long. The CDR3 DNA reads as TGTGCCACCAGTGGCCAGGAGTCTGGGACACTCTTGACAGATACGCAGTATTTT. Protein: CATSGQESGTLLTDTQYF.

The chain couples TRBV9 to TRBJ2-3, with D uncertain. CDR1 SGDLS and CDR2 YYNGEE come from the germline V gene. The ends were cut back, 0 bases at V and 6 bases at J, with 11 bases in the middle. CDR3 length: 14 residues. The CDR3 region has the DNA TGTGCCAGCAGCGTAGTGGCAGACGGGGATACGCAGTATTTT. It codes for CASSVVADGDTQYF.

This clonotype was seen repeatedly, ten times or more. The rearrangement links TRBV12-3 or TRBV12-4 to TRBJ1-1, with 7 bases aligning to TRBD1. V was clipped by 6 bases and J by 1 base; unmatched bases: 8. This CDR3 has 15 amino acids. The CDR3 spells CASRVTGHSNTEAFF. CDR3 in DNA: TGTGCCAGCAGGGTGACAGGGCACTCGAACACTGAAGCTTTCTTT.

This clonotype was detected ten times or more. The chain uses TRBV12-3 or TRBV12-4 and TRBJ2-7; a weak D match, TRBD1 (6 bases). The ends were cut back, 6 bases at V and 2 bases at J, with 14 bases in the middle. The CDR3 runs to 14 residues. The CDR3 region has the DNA TGTGCCAGCAGCTTGACACAGGGTCCCTACGAGCAGTACTTC. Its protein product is CASSLTQGPYEQYF.

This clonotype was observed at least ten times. CDR3 sequence (DNA): TGTGCCAGCAGTCCACTGGACACGGCCTATGGCTACACCTTC. It encodes CASSPLDTAYGYTF. The chain carries TRBV27 and TRBJ1-2; perhaps TRBD1 as D (5 bases). Trimming stripped 5 bases from V and 4 bases from J, with 14 bases between. CDR3 size: 14 residues. CDR1 is MNHEY and CDR2 is SMNVEV in the germline V gene (reference sequence).

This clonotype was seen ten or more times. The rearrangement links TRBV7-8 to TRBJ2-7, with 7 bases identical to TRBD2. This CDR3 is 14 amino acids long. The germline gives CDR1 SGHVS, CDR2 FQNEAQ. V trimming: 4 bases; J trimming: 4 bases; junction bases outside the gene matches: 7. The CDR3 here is CASSSQREAYEQYF. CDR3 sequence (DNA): TGTGCCAGCAGCTCCCAACGGGAGGCGTACGAGCAGTACTTC.

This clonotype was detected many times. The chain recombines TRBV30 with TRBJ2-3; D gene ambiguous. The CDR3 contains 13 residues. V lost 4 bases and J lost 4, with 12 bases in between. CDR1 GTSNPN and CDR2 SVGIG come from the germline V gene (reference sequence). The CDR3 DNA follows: TGTGCCTGGAAGAAGCCCCCGGCAGATACGCAGTATTTT. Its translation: CAWKKPPADTQYF.

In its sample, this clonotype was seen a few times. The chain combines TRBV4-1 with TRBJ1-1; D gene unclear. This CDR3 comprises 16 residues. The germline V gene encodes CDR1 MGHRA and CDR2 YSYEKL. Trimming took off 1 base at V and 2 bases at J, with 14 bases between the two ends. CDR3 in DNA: TGCGCCAGCAGCCAAGTAGATTCGGGGATAAACACTGAAGCTTTCTTT. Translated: CASSQVDSGINTEAFF.

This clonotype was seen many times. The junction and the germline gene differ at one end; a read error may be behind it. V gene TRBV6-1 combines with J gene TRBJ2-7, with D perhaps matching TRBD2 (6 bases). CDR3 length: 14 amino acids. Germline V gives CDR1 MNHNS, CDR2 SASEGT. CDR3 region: CASRPRRGLYGQYF. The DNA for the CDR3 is TGTGCCAGCAGACCCCGGCGGGGCCTCTACGGGCAGTACTTC.

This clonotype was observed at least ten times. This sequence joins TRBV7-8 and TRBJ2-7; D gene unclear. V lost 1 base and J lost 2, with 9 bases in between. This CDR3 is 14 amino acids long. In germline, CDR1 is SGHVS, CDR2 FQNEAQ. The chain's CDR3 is CASSLVWAPYEQYF. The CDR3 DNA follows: TGTGCCAGCAGCTTAGTCTGGGCCCCCTACGAGCAGTACTTC.

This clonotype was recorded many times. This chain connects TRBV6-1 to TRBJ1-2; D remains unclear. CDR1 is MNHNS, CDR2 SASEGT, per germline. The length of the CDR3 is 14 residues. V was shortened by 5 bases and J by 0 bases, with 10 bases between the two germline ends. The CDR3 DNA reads TGTGCCAGCAGTTTGCAGGCCTCTAACTATGGCTACACCTTC. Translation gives CASSLQASNYGYTF.

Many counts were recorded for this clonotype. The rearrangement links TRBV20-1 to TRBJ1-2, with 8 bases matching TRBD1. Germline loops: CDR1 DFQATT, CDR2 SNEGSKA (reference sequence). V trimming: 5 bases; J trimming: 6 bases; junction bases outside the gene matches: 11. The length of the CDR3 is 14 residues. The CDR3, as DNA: TGCAGTGCTGTGCGGAGGCAGGGGGCTCATGGCTACACCTTC. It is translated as CSAVRRQGAHGYTF.

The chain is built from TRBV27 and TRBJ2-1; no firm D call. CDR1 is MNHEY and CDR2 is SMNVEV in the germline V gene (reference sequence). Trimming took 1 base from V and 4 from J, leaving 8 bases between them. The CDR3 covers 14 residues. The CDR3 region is CASSLLEGYNEQFF. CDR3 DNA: TGTGCCAGCAGTTTATTAGAAGGATACAATGAGCAGTTCTTC.

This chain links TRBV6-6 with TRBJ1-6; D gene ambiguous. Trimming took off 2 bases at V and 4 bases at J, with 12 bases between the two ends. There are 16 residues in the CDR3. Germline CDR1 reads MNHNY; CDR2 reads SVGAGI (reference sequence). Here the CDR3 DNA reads TGTGCCAGCAGTTACGGGAGGCGGAAGTATAATTCACCCCTCCACTTT. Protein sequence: CASSYGRRKYNSPLHF.

The CDR3 DNA is TGTGCCAGCAGCCGGAGAGACTATAACACCGGGGAGCTGTTTTTT. Its protein is CASSRRDYNTGELFF. The rearrangement joins TRBV9 to TRBJ2-2, with D maybe TRBD2 (5 bases). Germline V gives CDR1 SGDLS, CDR2 YYNGEE. This CDR3 is 15 amino acids long. Trimming removed 4 bases from V and 2 bases from J, with 12 bases in between.

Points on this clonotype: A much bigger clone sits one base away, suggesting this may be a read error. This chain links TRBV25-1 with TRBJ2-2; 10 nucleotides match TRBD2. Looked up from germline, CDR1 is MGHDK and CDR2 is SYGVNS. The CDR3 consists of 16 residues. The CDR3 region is CASSEYLAGVTEELFF. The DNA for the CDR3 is TGTGCCAGCAGTGAATATCTAGCGGGAGTTACCGAGGAGCTGTTTTTT.

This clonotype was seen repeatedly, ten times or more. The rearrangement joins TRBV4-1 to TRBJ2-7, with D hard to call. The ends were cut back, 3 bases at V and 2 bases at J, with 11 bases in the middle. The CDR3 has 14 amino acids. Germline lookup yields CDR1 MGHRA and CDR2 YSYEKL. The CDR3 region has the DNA TGCGCCAGCAGCCACTCCCCGGGTCCCTACGAGCAGTACTTC. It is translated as CASSHSPGPYEQYF.

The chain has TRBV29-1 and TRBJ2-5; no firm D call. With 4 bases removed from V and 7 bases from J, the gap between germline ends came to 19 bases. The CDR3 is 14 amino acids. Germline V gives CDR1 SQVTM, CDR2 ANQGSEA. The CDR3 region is CSVVGGRSYATQYF. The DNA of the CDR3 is TGCAGCGTTGTGGGCGGCCGCTCATATGCGACCCAGTACTTC.

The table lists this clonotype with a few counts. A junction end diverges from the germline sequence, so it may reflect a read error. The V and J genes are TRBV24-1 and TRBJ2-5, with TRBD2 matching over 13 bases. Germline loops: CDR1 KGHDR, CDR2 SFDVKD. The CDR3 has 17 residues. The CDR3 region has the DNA TGTGCCACCAGTGATGTACTAGCGGGGGGGCGCCAAGGGACCCAGTACTTC. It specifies CATSDVLAGGRQGTQYF.

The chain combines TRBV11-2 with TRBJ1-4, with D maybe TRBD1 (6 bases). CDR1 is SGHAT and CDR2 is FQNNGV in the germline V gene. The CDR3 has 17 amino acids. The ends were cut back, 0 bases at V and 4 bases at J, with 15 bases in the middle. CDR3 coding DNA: TGTGCCAGCAGCTTAGATTTGTTGCAGGGGTATAATGAAAAACTGTTTTTT. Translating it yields CASSLDLLQGYNEKLFF.

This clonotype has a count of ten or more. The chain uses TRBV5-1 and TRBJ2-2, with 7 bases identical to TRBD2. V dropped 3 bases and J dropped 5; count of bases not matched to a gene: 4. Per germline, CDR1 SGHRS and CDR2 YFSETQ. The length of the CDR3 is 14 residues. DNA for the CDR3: TGCGCCAGCAGCTCTGGACTAGAGACCGGGGAGCTGTTTTTT. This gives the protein CASSSGLETGELFF.